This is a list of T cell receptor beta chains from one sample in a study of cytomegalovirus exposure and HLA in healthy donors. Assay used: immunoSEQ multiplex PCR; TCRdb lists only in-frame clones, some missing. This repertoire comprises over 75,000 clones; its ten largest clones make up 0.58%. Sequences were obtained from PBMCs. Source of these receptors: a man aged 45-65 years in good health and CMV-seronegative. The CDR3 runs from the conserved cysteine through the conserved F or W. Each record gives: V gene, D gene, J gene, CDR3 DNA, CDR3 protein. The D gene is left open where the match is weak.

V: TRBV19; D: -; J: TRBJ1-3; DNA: TGTGCCAGTAGTATAGACGGGATCTCTGGAAACACCATATATTTT; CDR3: CASSIDGISGNTIYF
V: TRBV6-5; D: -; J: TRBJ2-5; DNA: TGTGCCAGCAGTTACTCGAGGGGTACTGGGGGGGAGACCCAGTACTTC; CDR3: CASSYSRGTGGETQYF
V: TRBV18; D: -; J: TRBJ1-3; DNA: TGTGCCAGCTCACCACAGGACAATTTCTCTGGAAACACCATATATTTT; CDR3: CASSPQDNFSGNTIYF
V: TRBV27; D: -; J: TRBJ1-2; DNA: TGTGCCAGCAGTGCGGGGTTCGGGAACTATGGCTACACCTTC; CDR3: CASSAGFGNYGYTF
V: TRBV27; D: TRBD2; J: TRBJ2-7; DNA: TGTGCCAGCAGTGGCGGGGGGTACGAGCAGTACTTC; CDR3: CASSGGGYEQYF
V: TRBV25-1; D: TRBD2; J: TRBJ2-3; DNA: TGTGCCAGCGCCAAACGGGGGGAAGACACAGATACGCAGTATTTT; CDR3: CASAKRGEDTDTQYF
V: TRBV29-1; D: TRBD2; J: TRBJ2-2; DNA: TGCAGCGTTGTGAGGCTAGCGGGCCACACCGGGGAGCTGTTTTTT; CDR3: CSVVRLAGHTGELFF
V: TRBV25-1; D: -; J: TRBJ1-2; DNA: TGTGCCAGCAGTGGAGGACAGTTGGAAGGCTATGGCTACACCTTC; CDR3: CASSGGQLEGYGYTF
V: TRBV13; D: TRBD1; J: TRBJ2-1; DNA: TGTGCCAGCAGCTTCGGGACAGCCAAAAACAATGAGCAGTTCTTC; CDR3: CASSFGTAKNNEQFF
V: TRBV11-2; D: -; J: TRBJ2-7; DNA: TGTGCCAGCAGCTCACAGGGACCCTACGAGCAGTACTTC; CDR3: CASSSQGPYEQYF
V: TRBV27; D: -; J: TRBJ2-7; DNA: TGTGCCAGCAGTTACCAGGGGCCGCAGGTCGGGCAGTACTTC; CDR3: CASSYQGPQVGQYF
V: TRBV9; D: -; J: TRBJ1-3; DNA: TGTGCCAGCAGCTTCCTCGGGGTCACTGGAAACACCATATATTTT; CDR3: CASSFLGVTGNTIYF
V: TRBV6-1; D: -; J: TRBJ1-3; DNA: TGTGCCAGCAGTGGATCCTACAGGAGCTCTGGAAACACCATATATTTT; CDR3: CASSGSYRSSGNTIYF
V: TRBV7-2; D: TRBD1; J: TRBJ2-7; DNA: TGTGCCAGCAACTTGGGGACAGGGGGAAACGAGCAGTACTTC; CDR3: CASNLGTGGNEQYF
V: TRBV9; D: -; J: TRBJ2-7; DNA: TGTGCCAGCAGCGTGACTCACTCCTACGAGCAGTACTTC; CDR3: CASSVTHSYEQYF
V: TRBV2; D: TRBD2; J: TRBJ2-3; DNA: TGTGCCAGCAACAAGCGGGGGTATAGCACAGATACGCAGTATTTT; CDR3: CASNKRGYSTDTQYF
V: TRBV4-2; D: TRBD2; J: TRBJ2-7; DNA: TGTGCCAGCAGCCCGGGCGGGGGGCTCTCCTACGAGCAGTACTTC; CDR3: CASSPGGGLSYEQYF
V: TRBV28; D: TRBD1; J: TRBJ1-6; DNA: TGTGCCAGCAGCCTATCCGGGACAGCTTCACCCCTCCACTTT; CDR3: CASSLSGTASPLHF
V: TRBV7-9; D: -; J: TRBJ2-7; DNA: TGTGCCAGCAGCCGACAAAGCTCCTACGAGCAGTACTTC; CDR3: CASSRQSSYEQYF
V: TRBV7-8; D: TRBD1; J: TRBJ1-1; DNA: TGTGCCAGCAGCTTACCTACCGGGACAGGGTTCCGCGCTTTCTTT; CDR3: CASSLPTGTGFRAFF
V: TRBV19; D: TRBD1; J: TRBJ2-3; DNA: TGTGCCAGTTCTCGGACAGGGATCACAGATACGCAGTATTTT; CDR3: CASSRTGITDTQYF
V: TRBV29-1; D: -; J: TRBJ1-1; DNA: TGCAGCGTTGAAACGCGGTTGAACACTGAAGCTTTCTTT; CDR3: CSVETRLNTEAFF
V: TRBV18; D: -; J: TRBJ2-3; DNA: TGTGCCAGCTCATATGGGCAGAACACAGATACGCAGTATTTT; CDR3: CASSYGQNTDTQYF